A selection of T cell receptor beta chains follows, all from one sample in a study of blood T cell repertoires in COVID-19. The data were produced by immunoSEQ multiplex PCR, yet TCRdb's version contains in-frame clones alone and is incomplete. This repertoire shows some 500,000 clones, around nine tenths found once; its top ten account for roughly 7.4%. Sequenced sample: peripheral blood. The receptors here all came from a woman between 50 and 59 years old with COVID-19, enrolled during active disease. Each CDR3 is given with its conserved first and last residue. A D gene is named only where the DNA matches it firmly. Where a row states a size, it is once, few, many or the class of an expanded clone; other rows omit it.

j_call | v_call | clone_size | d_call | cdr3_nt | cdr3_aa
TRBJ2-1 | TRBV11-2 | - | - | TGTGCCAGCAGCACCAGTGGTGAGCAGTTCTTC | CASSTSGEQFF
TRBJ1-5 | TRBV5-8 | - | - | TGTGCCAGCAGCTTGGGACCCCTTCGGAGTCAGCCCCAGCATTTT | CASSLGPLRSQPQHF
TRBJ1-5 | TRBV6-5 | - | - | TGTGCCAGCAGGGCAGGGGACAGCAATCAGCCCCAGCATTTT | CASRAGDSNQPQHF
TRBJ1-1 | TRBV7-6 | - | - | TGTGCCAGCAGCTTACAGGCGCTTAACACTGAAGCTTTCTTT | CASSLQALNTEAFF
TRBJ1-1 | TRBV30 | - | - | TGTGCCTGGAGTTCCCCCCGGTACACTGAAGCTTTCTTT | CAWSSPRYTEAFF
TRBJ1-2 | TRBV11-3 | - | - | TGTGCCAGCAGCTTAGACGCCCAGGGTTATGGCTACACCTTC | CASSLDAQGYGYTF
TRBJ2-4 | TRBV7-8 | - | - | TGTGCCAGCAGCCCTACAGGGTACGGGGCCAAAAACATTCAGTACTTC | CASSPTGYGAKNIQYF
TRBJ1-5 | TRBV2 | - | TRBD1 | TGTGCCAGCGGCCTGAGCGGGACAGGGGCTCAGCCCCAGCATTTT | CASGLSGTGAQPQHF
TRBJ2-3 | TRBV2 | - | - | TGTGCCAGCAGTAACCGGGTCGGTGGTCCAGATACGCAGTATTTT | CASSNRVGGPDTQYF
TRBJ1-2 | TRBV6-5 | - | - | TGTGCCAGCAGTTACTCCCCCTCAGGGCACTATGGCTACACCTTC | CASSYSPSGHYGYTF
TRBJ1-2 | TRBV9 | - | - | TGTGCCAGCAGCGTAGGAGGAGGGGTCGGCTACACCTTC | CASSVGGGVGYTF
TRBJ1-1 | TRBV12-3/TRBV12-4 | - | - | TGTGCCAGCAGTTTTCCGGGCACTGAAGCTTTCTTT | CASSFPGTEAFF
TRBJ1-5 | TRBV21-1 | - | - | TGTGCCAGCATCGGTAGACAGGTCCGCAATCAGCCCCAGCATTTT | CASIGRQVRNQPQHF
TRBJ1-2 | TRBV18 | - | - | TGTGCCAGCTCACCTTCTCAGGAAAACTATGGCTACACCTTC | CASSPSQENYGYTF
TRBJ2-1 | TRBV5-1 | - | TRBD2 | TGCGCCAGCAGCTTGGATAAGGGACTAATCTACAATGAGCAGTTCTTC | CASSLDKGLIYNEQFF
TRBJ1-2 | TRBV2 | - | - | TGTGCCAGCAGTGGGACAGAGCTAGATGGCTACACCTTC | CASSGTELDGYTF
TRBJ1-5 | TRBV6-5 | once | - | TGTGCCAGCAGTTACTCGGTGCGTCAGCCCCAGCATTTT | CASSYSVRQPQHF
TRBJ1-2 | TRBV4-2 | few | - | TGTGCCAGCAGCCAAGGTACACCCTATGGCTACACCTTC | CASSQGTPYGYTF
TRBJ2-5 | TRBV30 | - | TRBD2 | TGTGCCTGGAGTGGCTTGGGACTAGCGAACCAAGAGACCCAGTACTTC | CAWSGLGLANQETQYF
TRBJ1-1 | TRBV29-1 | - | TRBD1 | TGCAGCGTTGGCAGGGGGAGCACTGAAGCTTTCTTT | CSVGRGSTEAFF
TRBJ1-2 | TRBV3-1/TRBV3-2 | - | TRBD1 | TGTGCCAGCAGCCAGACGACAGGGAGCGAAAGTGGCTACACCTTC | CASSQTTGSESGYTF
TRBJ1-1 | TRBV12-3/TRBV12-4 | - | TRBD1 | TGTGCCAGCGGGGACAGGGGGGACACTGAAGCTTTCTTT | CASGDRGDTEAFF
TRBJ2-4 | TRBV4-2 | - | TRBD1 | TGTGCCAGCAGCCACGTCCAGGAGCAGGGGGATCTAAACATTCAGTACTTC | CASSHVQEQGDLNIQYF
TRBJ1-2 | TRBV7-9 | - | TRBD1 | TGTGCCAGCACCCTAGGGGACAGACTTAACTATGGCTACACCTTC | CASTLGDRLNYGYTF
TRBJ2-3 | TRBV9 | - | - | TGTGCCAGCAGCCTGACCGGGGGAGATACGCAGTATTTT | CASSLTGGDTQYF
TRBJ2-3 | TRBV30 | - | TRBD2 | TGTGCCTGGAGTGAAAAACTAGCGGGGGTCCTAGATACGCAGTATTTT | CAWSEKLAGVLDTQYF
TRBJ2-5 | TRBV9 | - | TRBD2 | TGTGCCAGCAGCGTAGTGGCGGGGGGCCTCCAAGAGACCCAGTACTTC | CASSVVAGGLQETQYF
TRBJ2-7 | TRBV4-1 | - | TRBD2 | TGCGCCAGCAGCCAAGATAGGGGCGGGGGGCTTACCTACGAGCAGTACTTC | CASSQDRGGGLTYEQYF
TRBJ2-1 | TRBV5-4 | - | - | TGTGCCAGCAGCCGGCATTTATCGACCAGGGACAATGAGCAGTTCTTC | CASSRHLSTRDNEQFF
TRBJ2-1 | TRBV30 | - | - | TGTGCCTGGAGAGGATGGGGCAGAAATGAGCAGTTCTTC | CAWRGWGRNEQFF
TRBJ2-5 | TRBV29-1 | - | - | TGCAGCGGCGCAGGTCAACAAGAGACCCAGTACTTC | CSGAGQQETQYF
TRBJ1-1 | TRBV7-3 | - | TRBD1 | TGTGCCAGTGCACAGGGGGCGAACACTGAAGCTTTCTTT | CASAQGANTEAFF
TRBJ1-6 | TRBV6-1 | - | - | TGTGCCAGCAGTGAAGCTGGGGGGGCCCGAAATTCACCCCTCCACTTT | CASSEAGGARNSPLHF
TRBJ2-2 | TRBV7-3 | - | TRBD1 | TGTGCCAGCAATAAGGGGGCTCAGGGGGAGCTGTTTTTT | CASNKGAQGELFF
TRBJ1-4 | TRBV5-1 | once | TRBD1 | TGCGCCAGCAGCTTAGGACAGGGGAGCTCTAATGAAAAACTGTTTTTT | CASSLGQGSSNEKLFF
TRBJ1-2 | TRBV5-1 | - | TRBD1 | TGCGCCAGCAGCTTACAGGGGTTCTATGGCTACACCTTC | CASSLQGFYGYTF
TRBJ1-1 | TRBV12-3/TRBV12-4 | few | - | TGTGCCAGCAGTTTAGACAGTAACACTGAAGCTTTCTTT | CASSLDSNTEAFF
TRBJ1-1 | TRBV5-4 | - | TRBD1 | TGTGCCAGCAGACGCGCCGGGACAGGGAGGAACACTGAAGCTTTCTTT | CASRRAGTGRNTEAFF
TRBJ2-1 | TRBV5-1 | - | - | TGCGCCAGCAGCTTGGGCGGAAGCTCCTACAATGAGCAGTTCTTC | CASSLGGSSYNEQFF
TRBJ2-1 | TRBV4-1 | - | TRBD2 | TGCGCCAGCAGCCAAGAGGAAGCGGGGGCAAGAACCTACAATGAGCAGTTCTTC | CASSQEEAGARTYNEQFF
TRBJ2-5 | TRBV7-7 | - | TRBD2 | TGTGCCAGCAGTCCCGGGACTACCTACCAAGAGACCCAGTACTTC | CASSPGTTYQETQYF
TRBJ2-3 | TRBV27 | - | TRBD2 | TGTGCCAGCAGTCCTCGGACTAGCGGGGGGGCCTCTACAGATACGCAGTATTTT | CASSPRTSGGASTDTQYF